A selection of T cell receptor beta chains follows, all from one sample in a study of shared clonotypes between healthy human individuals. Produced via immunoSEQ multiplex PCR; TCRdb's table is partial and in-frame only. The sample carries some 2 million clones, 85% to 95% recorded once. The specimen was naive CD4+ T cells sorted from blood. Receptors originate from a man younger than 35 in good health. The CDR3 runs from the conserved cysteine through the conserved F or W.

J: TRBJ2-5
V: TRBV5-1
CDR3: CASSLGLLAGVGETQYF

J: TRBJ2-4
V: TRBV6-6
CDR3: CASSPGRDRRPLQYF

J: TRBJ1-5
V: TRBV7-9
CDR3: CASSPGSGVTQPQHF

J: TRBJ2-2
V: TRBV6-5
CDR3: CASSYSGQGYTGELFF

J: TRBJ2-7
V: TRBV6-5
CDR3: CASRRAPEGSYEQYF

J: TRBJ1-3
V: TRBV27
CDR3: CASSLGGLSSGNTIYF

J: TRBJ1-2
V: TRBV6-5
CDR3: CASSYSRGANYGYTF

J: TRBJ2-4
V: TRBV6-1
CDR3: CASSGGLTPGGRDIQYF

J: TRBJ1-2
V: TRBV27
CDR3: CASSLLGDRGRGGYTF

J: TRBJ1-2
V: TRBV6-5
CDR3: CASSRGQSYGYTF

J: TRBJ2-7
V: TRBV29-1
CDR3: CSAESSGGYEQYF

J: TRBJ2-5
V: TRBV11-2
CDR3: CASSYGRSGETQYF

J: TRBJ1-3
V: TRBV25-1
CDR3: CASSGPGTTSGNTIYF

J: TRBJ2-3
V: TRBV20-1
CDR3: CSAQADTQYF

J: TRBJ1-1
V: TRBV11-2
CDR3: CASNLVSGTEAFF

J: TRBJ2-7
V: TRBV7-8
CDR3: CASSILRATFTYPTYEQYF

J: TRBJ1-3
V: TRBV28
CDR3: CASGKQGGRDTIYF

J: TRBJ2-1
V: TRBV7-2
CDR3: CASSLRGQGSNEQFF

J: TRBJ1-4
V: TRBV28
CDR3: CASSFLGTGSNEKLFF

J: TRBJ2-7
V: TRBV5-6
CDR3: CASSAGTENYEQYF

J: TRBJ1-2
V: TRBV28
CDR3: CASSSGQLNGYTF

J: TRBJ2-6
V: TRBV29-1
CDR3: CSVEGGRADGRANVLTF

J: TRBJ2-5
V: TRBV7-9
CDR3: CASGRVGAETQYF

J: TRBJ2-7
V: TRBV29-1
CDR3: CSATGQSSYEQYF

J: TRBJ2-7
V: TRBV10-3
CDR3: CATRVGQGPLSSYEQYF

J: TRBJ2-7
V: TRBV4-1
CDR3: CASSQDRTSGAISSYEQYF

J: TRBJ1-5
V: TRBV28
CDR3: CASSSPRKGQDNQPQHF

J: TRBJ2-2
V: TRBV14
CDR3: CASSQVMVPGELFF

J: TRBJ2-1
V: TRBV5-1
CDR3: CASYGQGTYNEQFF

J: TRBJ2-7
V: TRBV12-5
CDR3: CASGLVLMGTVSF

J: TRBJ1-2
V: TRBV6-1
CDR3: CASSENMGGNYGYTF

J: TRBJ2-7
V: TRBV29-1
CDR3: CSVSSGRGTGGNEQYF

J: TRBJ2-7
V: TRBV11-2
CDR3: CASSLSQVSYEQYF

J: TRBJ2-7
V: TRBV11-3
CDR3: CASSQVWLAVSSYEQYF

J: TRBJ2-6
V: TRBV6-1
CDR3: CASSEASGLAGAAGRANVLTF

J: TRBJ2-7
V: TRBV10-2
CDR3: CASSDIGDKYEQYF

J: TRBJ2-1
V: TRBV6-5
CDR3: CASNRGRGAHEQFF

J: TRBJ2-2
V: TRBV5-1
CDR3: CASSLDTGAGELFF

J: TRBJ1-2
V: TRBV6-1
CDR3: CASSRRQGGMDGYTF

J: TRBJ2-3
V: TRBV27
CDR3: CASSLSRAGDRDTQYF

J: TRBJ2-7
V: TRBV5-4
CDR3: CASSLAGGLEEQYF